These T cell receptor beta chains were read from a single sample in a study of blood T cell repertoires in COVID-19. Profiling relied on immunoSEQ multiplex PCR, and the TCRdb table lists in-frame clones only, not all of them. This table holds a few hundred thousand clones, about 85% found once. Sequencing input: PBMCs or T cells enriched from blood (not recorded which). The receptors derive from a woman in her forties or fifties who had recovered from COVID-19. The CDR3 runs from the conserved cysteine through the conserved F or W. The D gene is left open where the match is weak. A clone size is listed for some rows: how often the clone was seen (once, few, many), or a class if it is expanded.

TRBV7-2	TRBJ1-1	.	TRBD1	CASSADRATEAFF	TGTGCCAGCAGCGCAGACAGGGCCACTGAAGCTTTCTTT
TRBV20-1	TRBJ2-1	.	TRBD2	CSASYSGRAYNEQFF	TGCAGTGCTAGTTATAGCGGGAGGGCCTACAATGAGCAGTTCTTC
TRBV3-1/TRBV3-2	TRBJ1-3	.	.	CASSQASSSGNTIYF	TGTGCCAGCAGCCAAGCCTCTTCCTCTGGAAACACCATATATTTT
TRBV6-2/TRBV6-3	TRBJ1-1	.	.	CASSWSYGTEAFF	TGTGCCAGCAGTTGGTCCTATGGCACTGAAGCTTTCTTT
TRBV5-6	TRBJ1-5	.	TRBD1	CASSLGQGPNQPQHF	TGTGCCAGCAGCTTGGGACAGGGCCCGAATCAGCCCCAGCATTTT
TRBV19	TRBJ2-2	once	TRBD2	CASTTRTRNTGELFF	TGTGCCAGTACCACCCGGACTAGGAACACCGGGGAGCTGTTTTTT
TRBV25-1	TRBJ1-6	.	.	CASSQRSYNSPLHF	TGTGCCAGCAGCCAGAGGTCCTATAATTCACCCCTCCACTTT
TRBV27	TRBJ2-3	.	TRBD2	CASTPDGGLAGAADTQYF	TGTGCCAGCACCCCAGACGGAGGACTAGCGGGAGCCGCAGATACGCAGTATTTT
TRBV28	TRBJ2-5	.	.	CASRSARSGARQETQYF	TGTGCCAGCAGGTCGGCCCGTAGCGGAGCCCGACAAGAGACCCAGTACTTC
TRBV7-8	TRBJ2-2	.	TRBD1	CASSHRTGTPGELFF	TGTGCCAGCAGCCATCGGACAGGAACACCCGGGGAGCTGTTTTTT
TRBV30	TRBJ1-1	.	.	CAWSPPGSNTEAFF	TGTGCCTGGAGTCCTCCGGGATCAAACACTGAAGCTTTCTTT
TRBV7-2	TRBJ2-1	.	TRBD2	CASSLTSGLVNEQFF	TGTGCCAGCAGCTTAACTAGCGGCCTTGTTAATGAGCAGTTCTTC